This TCR beta chain was observed in a study of T cells in Graves' hyperthyroidism and ophthalmopathy. Uncontrolled infection, other autoimmune disease, pregnancy and lactation each barred patients from inclusion. Germline values: CDR1 SGHAT, CDR2 FQNNGV. The CDR3 has 15 residues. Amplified TCR beta CDR3 regions came from RNA transcripts. With the HTBI primer set, the TCR CDR3 went through a first round of RT-PCR. A single record per CDR3 protein comes from TCRdb applying MiXCR to the multiplex PCR reads. The profile covers about 640,000 distinct CDR3 sequences, with around 20% appearing a single time and 30% to 40% taken by the ten largest. A word on this clonotype: With a much larger clone just one base away, this may be a read error.

The chain couples TRBV11-2 to TRBJ1-1; 8 bases line up with TRBD1. The sequenced material came from blood. This receptor was obtained from a man aged 30-40 years with Graves' ophthalmopathy. CDR3 DNA sequence: TGTGCCAGCAGCTCTTGGACAGGGAGGAACACTGAAGTTTTCTTT. Amino acids: CASSSWTGRNTEVFF.